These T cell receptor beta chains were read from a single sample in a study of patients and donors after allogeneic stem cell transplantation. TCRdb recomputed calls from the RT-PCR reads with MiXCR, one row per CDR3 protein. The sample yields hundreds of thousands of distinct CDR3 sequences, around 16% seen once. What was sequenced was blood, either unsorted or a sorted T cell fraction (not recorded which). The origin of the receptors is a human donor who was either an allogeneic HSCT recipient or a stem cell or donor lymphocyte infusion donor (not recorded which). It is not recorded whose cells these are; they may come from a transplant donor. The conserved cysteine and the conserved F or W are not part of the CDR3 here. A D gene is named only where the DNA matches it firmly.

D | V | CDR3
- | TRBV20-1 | SARLVNLRETQY
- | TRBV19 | ASSAAISALREQF
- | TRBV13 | ASSFKGTGFYEQY
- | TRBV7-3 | ASSNLRGSYSNQPQH
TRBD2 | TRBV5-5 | ASSLAGRGGEGEQF
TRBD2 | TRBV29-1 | SARGTSGYNEQF
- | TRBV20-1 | SARRDQKISEAF
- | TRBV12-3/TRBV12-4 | ASSLGGAVYGYT
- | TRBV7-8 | ASSAYRAGGANVLT
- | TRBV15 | ATSRGMWYEQY
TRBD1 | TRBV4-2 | ASSQSSGTVNTEAF
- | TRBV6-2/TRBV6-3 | ASNRGDTGELF
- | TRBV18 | ASSPIQSSSYEQY
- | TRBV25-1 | ASTGGVYEQY
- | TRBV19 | ASSIDTRGQPQH
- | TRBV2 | ASSEIAVGLEQF
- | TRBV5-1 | ASSKIGSYEQY
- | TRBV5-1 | ASSPGRSYGYT
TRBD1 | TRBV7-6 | ASSWGQGSVGNTIY
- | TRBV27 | ASSIRQKNTEAF
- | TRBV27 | ASSLLVGALEGYT
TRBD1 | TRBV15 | ATSRDGWDSVSYNEQF
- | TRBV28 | ASSLSVAGDSPLH
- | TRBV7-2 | ASRSGALYNEQF
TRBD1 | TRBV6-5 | ASSYPETGGAADGYT
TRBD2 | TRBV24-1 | ATSAASGGQYNEQF
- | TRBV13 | ASSFGQGNGGELF
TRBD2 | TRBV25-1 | ASSRAGGTDTQY
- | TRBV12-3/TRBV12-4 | ASSLQGAGANVLT
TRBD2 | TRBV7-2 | ASSLRTRSPGETQY
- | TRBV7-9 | ASSLAGWGNHNEQF
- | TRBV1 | TSSPPPRDRVMNTEAF
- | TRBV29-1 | TVTRGRETQY
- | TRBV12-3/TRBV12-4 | ASSLQGVEKLF
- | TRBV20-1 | SARDAGWNSPLH
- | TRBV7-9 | ASSLPIEEQY
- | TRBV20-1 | SARTHNTGELF
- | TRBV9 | ASSVGGNIQY
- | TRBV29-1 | SVLFSGNTIY
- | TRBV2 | ASSTTGEQF
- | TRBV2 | ASRIYTVGEQY
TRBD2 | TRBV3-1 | ASSQVTSGVGAQY
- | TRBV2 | ASTVRNTEAF
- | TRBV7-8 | ASSGLLAANSPLH